This TCR beta chain was identified in a study of blood T cell repertoires in COVID-19. Study context: The United States, Italy and Spain supplied acute and convalescent COVID-19 samples. The cDNA or gDNA used as material had been derived from T cells, B-cell-depleted T cells, or PBMCs.

In the authors' workflow: Nucleated cell counts were estimated from reference gene primer amplification. Assay: immunoSEQ multiplex PCR; the TCRdb copy retains only in-frame clones and omits some. From that table come the V and J calls and clone size; the DNA was used to work out D and trimming. The sample yields some 53,000 clones, 65% to 90% seen once. CDR3 length: 13 residues. Trimming left V 5 bases short and J 2 bases short, with 8 bases between. Per the germline V gene, CDR1 is SGHNT and CDR2 is YENEEA. This receptor was obtained from a man in his 70s with acute or convalescent COVID-19. The sequenced material came from peripheral blood. The V gene is TRBV11-3, the J gene TRBJ2-3; possibly TRBD2 for D (6 bases). The CDR3 region is CASSGTHTDTQYF. DNA of the CDR3: TGTGCCAGCAGCGGGACTCACACAGATACGCAGTATTTT.